One sample yielded the 19 T cell receptor beta chains listed below, sequenced in a study of blood T cells in healthy people across ages. PCR was performed a second time for about 6 to 12 cycles using a sample-barcoded 5' primer and a J-beta primer mix. TCRdb called the 5' RACE reads again in MiXCR, with one record for every CDR3 protein. The sample has 1.5 million to 2 million distinct CDR3 sequences, around 50% seen once. The sequencing input was blood. Source of these receptors: a woman between 35 and 50 years old in good health.

The chain is built from TRBV9 and TRBJ2-7, with a possible D match to TRBD1 (5 bases). CDR3 length: 15 residues. CDR1 SGDLS and CDR2 YYNGEE come from the germline V gene. The V gene lost 0 bases and the J gene lost 5 bases, with 15 bases spanning the gap. The CDR3, as DNA: TGTGCCAGCAGCGTAGTCTGGGGCCCAACCGACGAGCAGTACTTC. Protein sequence: CASSVVWGPTDEQYF.

In this sample, this clonotype turned up a few times. V gene TRBV6-1 combines with J gene TRBJ2-1, with 11 nucleotides matching TRBD2. The CDR3 is 15 residues long. V dropped 2 bases and J dropped 4; count of bases not matched to a gene: 1. CDR1 is MNHNS and CDR2 is SASEGT in the germline V gene. The CDR3 nucleotides read TGTGCCAGCAGTGAACCTAGCGGGGGGTACAATGAGCAGTTCTTC. Translating it yields CASSEPSGGYNEQFF.

This chain links TRBV5-6 with TRBJ2-5; TRBD2 agrees at 11 bases. There are 14 residues in the CDR3. The J segment lost 10 bases and the V segment lost 4 bases, leaving 9 bases of the junction unmatched. Per the germline V gene, CDR1 is SGHDT and CDR2 is YYEEEE. The CDR3 DNA reads TGTGCCAGCAGCGCACTAGCGGGGGAAAGGAACCAGTACTTC. This codes for CASSALAGERNQYF.

Only a few counts were recorded for this clonotype. The CDR3 is CASSQHPYEQYF. CDR3 nucleotide sequence: TGTGCCAGCAGTCAACACCCCTACGAGCAGTACTTC. This chain links TRBV6-5 with TRBJ2-7; D is uncertain. V was shortened by 5 bases and J by 2 bases, with 7 bases between the two germline ends. The CDR3 runs to 12 residues. The germline CDR1 and CDR2 sequences are MNHEY and SVGAGI.

This clonotype was picked up a small number of times. The chain recombines TRBV7-2 with TRBJ1-2, with TRBD1 identical over 7 bases. The trim removed 2 bases at V and 2 bases at J, leaving 5 bases unmatched. The CDR3 has 15 residues. Germline V gene data show CDR1 as SGHTA and CDR2 as FQGNSA. This CDR3 is CASSLTPGGNYGYTF. CDR3 in DNA: TGTGCCAGCAGCTTAACGCCAGGGGGGAACTATGGCTACACCTTC.

A note on this clonotype: A read error may account for a junction end that differs from germline. The chain has TRBV29-1 and TRBJ1-1, with D uncertain. The CDR3 totals 12 residues. Germline CDR1 SQVTM, CDR2 ANQGSEA. CDR3 DNA sequence: TGCAGCGTTGATCTTACTCCGACTGGAGCTTTCTTT. Translating gives CSVDLTPTGAFF. The whole variable domain, remainder taken from reference TRBV29-1 and TRBJ1-1, is SAVISQKPSRDICQRGTSLTIQCQVDSQVTMMFWYRQQPGQSLTLIATANQGSEATYESGFVIDKFPISRPNLTFSTLTVSNMSPEDSSIYLCSVDLTPTGAFFGQGTRLTVV.

V and J are TRBV6-2 or TRBV6-3 and TRBJ1-5; D is possibly TRBD1 (5 bases). CDR1 MNHEY and CDR2 SVGEGT come from the germline V gene. The CDR3 has 14 residues. Trimming shortened V by 4 bases and J by 8 bases, and 15 bases separated the two germline ends. Here the CDR3 DNA reads TGTGCCAGCAGTTTAAGGGGCGGGCCGAAGCCCCAGCATTTT. Protein: CASSLRGGPKPQHF.

The chain has TRBV4-3 and TRBJ1-4; 7 positions match TRBD1. V trimming: 0 bases; J trimming: 10 bases; junction bases outside the gene matches: 17. This CDR3 spans 18 amino acids. The germline V gene has CDR1 LGHNA and CDR2 YSLEER. DNA for the CDR3: TGCGCCAGCAGCCAAGATGCCCAGAGTGACAGGGTCGGGGGAAAACTGTTTTTT. Protein: CASSQDAQSDRVGGKLFF.

The chain has TRBV7-3 and TRBJ2-1; 8 positions match TRBD2. The CDR3 has 17 amino acids. Germline V lookup: CDR1 SGHTA, CDR2 FQGTGA. J lost 5 bases, V lost 1 base, and 10 bases had no gene match. The CDR3, as DNA: TGTGCCAGCAGCTTAAGTCTTCCGGGGGGGGCACACAATGAGCAGTTCTTC. Its protein is CASSLSLPGGAHNEQFF.

This clonotype turned up a few times. The genes are TRBV6-2 or TRBV6-3 and TRBJ2-1; no clear D. Trimming stripped 5 bases from V and 9 bases from J, with 11 bases between. The length of the CDR3 is 12 residues. Germline V CDR1 and CDR2: MNHEY, SVGEGT. The chain's CDR3 is CASSEPGVEQFF. CDR3 in DNA: TGTGCCAGCAGTGAACCCGGCGTTGAGCAGTTCTTC.

The genes are TRBV7-6 and TRBJ2-5; D is perhaps TRBD2 (6 bases). CDR3 length: 16 amino acids. Trimming stripped 2 bases from V and 2 bases from J, with 15 bases between. Germline V gives CDR1 SGHVS, CDR2 FNYEAQ. This chain's CDR3 is CASSLRAETRQETQYF. CDR3 DNA: TGTGCCAGCAGCTTAAGGGCGGAGACTAGACAAGAGACCCAGTACTTC.

The chain carries TRBV5-4 and TRBJ2-7; tentatively, D is TRBD2 (6 bases). Per the germline V gene, CDR1 is SGHNT and CDR2 is YYREEE (reference sequence). This CDR3 comprises 15 residues. The ends were cut back, 4 bases at V and 1 base at J, with 15 bases in the middle. The CDR3 region is CASSRELSPSYEQYF. The DNA for the CDR3 is TGTGCCAGCAGCCGGGAGCTATCCCCTTCCTACGAGCAGTACTTC.

This clonotype was counted between two and nine times. CDR3 region: CSVRDRVNSPLHF. CDR3 bases: TGCAGCGTCCGGGACAGGGTAAATTCACCCCTCCACTTT. The chain links TRBV20-1 to TRBJ1-6, with TRBD1 matching 9 bases. Germline V gene sequence: CDR1 DFQATT, CDR2 SNEGSKA (reference sequence). The CDR3 runs 13 residues.

The rearrangement uses TRBV29-1 and TRBJ2-2; 9 positions match TRBD2. J was trimmed by 2 bases and V by 2 bases; bases with no gene match: 3. Looked up from germline, CDR1 is SQVTM and CDR2 is ANQGSEA. The CDR3 spans 15 residues. The DNA of the CDR3 is TGCAGCGTTGAAACCGGGACTAGCAACACCGGGGAGCTGTTTTTT. This codes for CSVETGTSNTGELFF.

This chain uses TRBV7-2 with TRBJ1-2; 9 bases fit TRBD1. V lost 0 bases to trimming and J lost 4 bases; unmatched junction nucleotides: 0. The CDR3 covers 14 residues. Germline V gene lookup returns CDR1 SGHTA and CDR2 FQGNSA. The DNA for the CDR3 is TGTGCCAGCAGCTTAGCACAGGGGGCCTATGGCTACACCTTC. The encoded protein is CASSLAQGAYGYTF.

The V gene is TRBV6-2 or TRBV6-3, the J gene TRBJ2-1; TRBD2 aligns across 14 bases. CDR3 length: 17 residues. V lost 4 bases and J lost 1; bases outside the gene matches: 3. CDR1 and CDR2 (germline): MNHEY, SVGEGT. CDR3 nucleotides: TGTGCCAGCAGTTGGGGACTAGCGGGGGCTTCCTACAATGAGCAGTTCTTC. As protein: CASSWGLAGASYNEQFF.

This sequence joins TRBV5-6 and TRBJ2-6; unclear D gene. Germline CDR1 SGHDT, CDR2 YYEEEE. The CDR3 sequence is 18 residues long. The ends were cut back, 1 base at V and 0 bases at J, with 14 bases in the middle. This CDR3 reads CASSLFQVWFSGANVLTF. The CDR3, as DNA: TGTGCCAGCAGCTTGTTCCAGGTTTGGTTCTCTGGGGCCAACGTCCTGACTTTC.

This chain uses TRBV28 with TRBJ1-4, with TRBD1 as a possible D gene (5 bases). V lost 6 bases, J lost 4 bases, and 12 bases lay in between. CDR1 and CDR2 (germline): MDHEN, SYDVKM. CDR3 size: 14 residues. CDR3: CASRWGRNNEKLFF. In DNA, the CDR3 is TGTGCCAGCAGATGGGGCAGAAATAATGAAAAACTGTTTTTT.

The chain joins TRBV10-3 to TRBJ2-7; D is possibly TRBD1 or TRBD2 (6 bases each). Germline loops: CDR1 ENHRY, CDR2 SYGVKD. V lost 10 bases and J 6 bases, leaving 16 bases between the germline ends. This CDR3 has 12 residues. The DNA of the CDR3 is TGTGCCACCCGCGCACAGGGAGGCGAGCAGTACTTC. Its translation is CATRAQGGEQYF.